Listed here are 9 T cell receptor beta chains from one sample, sequenced in a study of cytomegalovirus exposure and HLA in healthy donors. The PCR ran on 60 Vbeta and 13 Jbeta primers. The table came from immunoSEQ multiplex PCR; TCRdb's copy has only in-frame clones and leaves some out. The data hold about 120,000 clones, with approximately 81% observed a single time. Sample: PBMCs. Source of these receptors: a woman in her 30s in good health and CMV-seronegative.

The V call is TRBV19, the J call TRBJ1-5; D is unclear. Germline V gene lookup returns CDR1 LNHDA and CDR2 SQIVND (reference sequence). V shed 4 bases and J shed 4 bases, with 8 bases lying between them. The CDR3 covers 13 residues. In DNA form, the CDR3 reads TGTGCCAGTAGTAAGGCAGGAAATCAGCCCCAGCATTTT. Amino acids: CASSKAGNQPQHF.

This chain links TRBV5-1 with TRBJ1-1; no reliable D call. The CDR3 consists of 14 residues. Per germline, CDR1 SGHRS and CDR2 YFSETQ. Trimming cost V 4 bases and J 0 bases, with 10 bases left between them. In DNA, the CDR3 is TGCGCCAGCAGCCTCGCGGTGATGAACACTGAAGCTTTCTTT. Amino acids: CASSLAVMNTEAFF.

The chain recombines TRBV25-1 with TRBJ1-4; the D is unclear. V was trimmed by 6 bases and J by 7 bases, leaving 18 bases between them. The CDR3 has 15 amino acids. From germline, CDR1 is MGHDK and CDR2 SYGVNS. CDR3 coding DNA: TGTGCCAGCAGCCCTCCGGAGGGTCGTGTTGAAAAACTGTTTTTT. As protein: CASSPPEGRVEKLFF.

The V call is TRBV6-1, the J call TRBJ2-1; TRBD2 aligns across 16 bases. Trimming cost V 10 bases and J 4 bases; bases outside gene matches: 4. In germline, CDR1 is MNHNS, CDR2 SASEGT. The CDR3 is 15 amino acids. The CDR3 sequence: CAIGTSGRVYNEQFF. The DNA for the CDR3 is TGTGCCATTGGGACTAGCGGGAGGGTTTACAATGAGCAGTTCTTC.

The V gene is TRBV19, the J gene TRBJ2-3; TRBD2 aligns across 8 bases. V lost 5 bases to trimming and J lost 6 bases; unmatched junction nucleotides: 7. Per the germline V gene, CDR1 is LNHDA and CDR2 is SQIVND (reference sequence). The CDR3 consists of 14 residues. CDR3 coding DNA: TGTGCCAGTAGTTCGGACGGGAGGGGGGATACGCAGTATTTT. It encodes CASSSDGRGDTQYF.

The chain links TRBV5-6 to TRBJ2-2; a weak D match, TRBD2 (6 bases). Germline V gene sequence: CDR1 SGHDT, CDR2 YYEEEE. Trimming stripped 0 bases from V and 0 bases from J, with 12 bases between. The CDR3 totals 17 residues. In DNA, the CDR3 is TGTGCCAGCAGCTTGGCGGGGAGGATCGCGAACACCGGGGAGCTGTTTTTT. It translates to CASSLAGRIANTGELFF. The entire variable domain, with the rest obtained from reference TRBV5-6 and TRBJ2-2, is as follows: DAGVTQSPTHLIKTRGQQVTLRCSPKSGHDTVSWYQQALGQGPQFIFQYYEEEERQRGNFPDRFSGHQFPNYSSELNVNALLLGDSALYLCASSLAGRIANTGELFFGEGSRLTVL.

The chain is built from TRBV28 and TRBJ2-4; TRBD1 matches 9 bases. V lost 5 bases and J lost 9; bases outside the gene matches: 14. Germline CDR1 is MDHEN and CDR2 is SYDVKM. The CDR3 length is 16 residues. CDR3 nucleotide sequence: TGTGCCAGCAGTCCCGTGTTTGGACAGGGGAGTGGCATTCAGTACTTC. It codes for CASSPVFGQGSGIQYF.

V and J are TRBV4-3 and TRBJ2-7; 11 nucleotides agree with TRBD1. This CDR3 region has 15 residues. The germline V gene has CDR1 LGHNA and CDR2 YSLEER. V lost 4 bases, J lost 3 bases, and 5 bases stayed unmatched. CDR3: CASSPDGTGGYEQYF. In nucleotides, the CDR3 is TGCGCCAGCAGCCCGGATGGGACAGGGGGCTACGAGCAGTACTTC.

The DNA of the CDR3 is TGCGCCAGCAGCCAAGATGCCGGGTATGGCGAGCAGTACTTC. Its translation is CASSQDAGYGEQYF. The chain joins TRBV4-3 to TRBJ2-7; D remains unclear. Looked up from germline, CDR1 is LGHNA and CDR2 is YSLEER. This CDR3 is built from 14 residues. Trimming left V 0 bases short and J 6 bases short, with 12 bases between.